The 13 T cell receptor beta chains presented below share a single source sample, sequenced in a study of blood T cell repertoires in COVID-19. The protocol was immunoSEQ multiplex PCR, while the TCRdb copy is restricted to in-frame clones and leaves out a portion. The profile shows 300,000 to 400,000 clones, around 89% of them singletons. The source material was PBMCs or T cells enriched from blood (not recorded which). These receptors originate from a man between 18 and 29 years old who had recovered from COVID-19.

The chain is built from TRBV11-2 and TRBJ2-7, with D possibly being TRBD2 (5 bases). Germline-derived CDR1 and CDR2 are SGHAT and FQNNGV. V was clipped by 2 bases and J by 2 bases, with 7 bases between them. CDR3 length: 13 residues. DNA for the CDR3: TGTGCCAGCAGCTTACGGGGAACCTACGAGCAGTACTTC. Residues: CASSLRGTYEQYF.

The chain links TRBV18 to TRBJ2-3, with D perhaps matching TRBD1 (5 bases). CDR1 and CDR2 from the germline V gene are KGHSH and LQKENI. The CDR3 is made up of 15 amino acids. V was clipped by 3 bases and J by 4 bases, with 14 bases between them. CDR3 amino acids: CASSPFTGGADTQYF. The CDR3 nucleotides are TGTGCCAGCTCACCCTTCACAGGCGGCGCAGATACGCAGTATTTT.

J is TRBJ1-4 and V is TRBV28; D is possibly TRBD1 (5 bases). The CDR3 totals 16 residues. The V end lost 2 bases, the J end lost 2 bases, and 12 bases lay between the germline ends. Germline V gives CDR1 MDHEN, CDR2 SYDVKM. The CDR3, as DNA: TGTGCCAGCAGTTTAGCAGGGCTATCGACTAATGAAAAACTGTTTTTT. Translated, it gives CASSLAGLSTNEKLFF.

V is TRBV30 and J is TRBJ2-2; 10 positions match TRBD1. V lost 3 bases, J lost 6 bases, and 4 bases stayed unmatched. Germline-derived CDR1 and CDR2 are GTSNPN and SVGIG (reference sequence). This CDR3 spans 14 amino acids. The DNA of the CDR3 is TGTGCCTGGAGGGCTGGGACAGGGGCCGGGGAGCTGTTTTTT. This gives the protein CAWRAGTGAGELFF. Together with reference TRBV30 and TRBJ2-2, the CDR3 gives the full variable domain: SQTIHQWPATLVQPVGSPLSLECTVEGTSNPNLYWYRQAAGRGLQLLFYSVGIGQISSEVPQNLSASRPQDRQFILSSKKLLLSDSGFYLCAWRAGTGAGELFFGEGSRLTVL.

The gene calls are TRBV29-1 and TRBJ2-1, with D possibly matching TRBD2 (7 bases). Trimming removed 2 bases at V and 4 bases at J, with 12 bases between. Germline V lookup: CDR1 SQVTM, CDR2 ANQGSEA. The CDR3 is 14 amino acids. CDR3 bases: TGCAGCGTTGAACGGGAGGACAGATACAATGAGCAGTTCTTC. Its protein is CSVEREDRYNEQFF.

The genes are TRBV10-1 and TRBJ2-2, with a weak D call TRBD2 (6 bases). This CDR3 comprises 15 residues. V was cut by 5 bases and J by 3 bases, with 13 bases left in between. Per the germline V gene, CDR1 is WNHNN and CDR2 is SYGVQD (reference sequence). The CDR3 sequence is CASSLRSGDTGELFF. The CDR3 DNA follows: TGCGCCAGCAGTCTCCGATCGGGAGACACCGGGGAGCTGTTTTTT.

The rearrangement uses TRBV11-1 and TRBJ2-3; D unclear. This CDR3 spans 14 amino acids. The germline V gene has CDR1 SGHAT and CDR2 FQDESV (reference sequence). The ends were cut back, 1 base at V and 3 bases at J, with 8 bases in the middle. The DNA of the CDR3 is TGTGCCAGCAGCTTAGGTCGAACTACAGATACGCAGTATTTT. This codes for CASSLGRTTDTQYF.

V usage is TRBV6-1 and J usage is TRBJ2-7; possible D gene TRBD2, 5 bases. Germline V gives CDR1 MNHNS, CDR2 SASEGT. The V and J ends lost 0 bases and 12 bases respectively, with 12 bases between them. The length of the CDR3 is 12 residues. The CDR3 nucleotides are TGTGCCAGCAGTGAAGCAAGGGAGTTCGTGTACTTC. Protein sequence: CASSEAREFVYF.

This clone appeared once. The chain uses TRBV19 and TRBJ2-7, with 10 bases aligning to TRBD2. CDR1 is LNHDA, CDR2 SQIVND, per germline (reference sequence). The V segment lost 5 bases and the J segment 3 bases; nucleotides outside the gene matches: 4. The CDR3 consists of 14 residues. The DNA of the CDR3 is TGTGCCAGTAGTGGGTCTAGCGGGAGCTACGAGCAGTACTTC. Protein sequence: CASSGSSGSYEQYF.

The rearrangement uses TRBV15 and TRBJ1-5; tentatively, D is TRBD1 (6 bases). V was cut by 1 base and J by 4 bases, with 11 bases left in between. Germline CDR1 and CDR2: LNHNV and YYDKDF (reference sequence). The CDR3 runs to 15 residues. The CDR3 DNA reads as TGTGCCACCAGCAGAGTTAGGGGGGGGAATCAGCCCCAGCATTTT. This encodes CATSRVRGGNQPQHF.

V usage is TRBV19 and J usage is TRBJ2-4; perhaps TRBD2 as D (6 bases). Germline assignment: CDR1 LNHDA and CDR2 SQIVND (reference sequence). V gave up 3 bases and J gave up 2 bases, with 11 bases separating them. CDR3 length equals 15 residues. CDR3 coding DNA: TGTGCCAGTAGTATTAGCGGCGATTCCAAAAACATTCAGTACTTC. It encodes CASSISGDSKNIQYF. The complete variable domain, with remaining parts taken from reference TRBV19 and TRBJ2-4, reads DGGITQSPKYLFRKEGQNVTLSCEQNLNHDAMYWYRQDPGQGLRLIYYSQIVNDFQKGDIAEGYSVSREKKESFPLTVTSAQKNPTAFYLCASSISGDSKNIQYFGAGTRLSVL.

As to this clone: Other DNA sequences in this sample translate to the same CDR3. The chain has TRBV5-1 and TRBJ1-2; D is perhaps TRBD1 (5 bases). The CDR3 is 13 amino acids. CDR1 and CDR2 from the germline V gene are SGHRS and YFSETQ. V shed 0 bases and J shed 2 bases, with 5 bases lying between them. The CDR3 DNA reads as TGCGCCAGCAGCTTGGACAGGAACTATGGCTACACCTTC. It encodes CASSLDRNYGYTF.

V gene TRBV13 combines with J gene TRBJ2-7; D gene unclear. The ends were cut back, 5 bases at V and 3 bases at J, with 5 bases in the middle. This CDR3 has 11 amino acids. Germline V CDR1 and CDR2: PRHDT, FYEKMQ (reference sequence). The CDR3 here is CASSSYYEQYF. DNA of the CDR3: TGTGCCAGCAGCAGCTACTACGAGCAGTACTTC.